These 24 T cell receptor beta chains were all obtained from the same sample, sequenced in a study of T cells in Graves' hyperthyroidism and ophthalmopathy (dated by TCRdb to between 2018 and 2021). The library was obtained by multiplex PCR. The sequencer was an Illumina HiSeq 2000. TCR beta CDR3 regions were amplified from RNA transcripts. For the first round of RT-PCR on the TCR CDR3, the HTBI primer set was used together with the Qiagen OneStep RT-PCR kit. Using fastp trimming at Q25 and MiXCR clonotype assembly, TCRdb reanalyzed the public sequencing data and kept in-frame beta chains. Every distinct CDR3 protein forms one entry, paired with its most common genes and DNA. The sample table records about half a million distinct CDR3 sequences; about 20% of these occur just once. 47% of the sample goes to the ten largest clones. The sequenced sample consisted of blood. These receptors were collected from a man aged 35 to 55 with Graves' ophthalmopathy.

V is TRBV5-8 and J is TRBJ1-4; possible D gene TRBD1, 6 bases. CDR3 length: 13 amino acids. V lost 2 bases, J lost 4 bases, and 6 bases lay in between. CDR1 and CDR2 from the germline V gene are SGHTS and YDEGEE. CDR3 sequence reads: CASSLQGNEKLFF. The CDR3 DNA reads TGTGCCAGCAGCTTACAGGGTAATGAAAAACTGTTTTTT.

V gene TRBV9 combines with J gene TRBJ2-1; 8 bases are a match to TRBD2. After removal of 0 bases from V and 4 bases from J, the junction contained 6 bases not matched to a gene. This CDR3 region has 16 residues. The germline gives CDR1 SGDLS, CDR2 YYNGEE. CDR3 sequence (DNA): TGTGCCAGCAGCGTAGCTACTAGCGGATTATACAATGAGCAGTTCTTC. Translation: CASSVATSGLYNEQFF.

This clonotype was observed at least ten times. The V gene is TRBV20-1, the J gene TRBJ2-7, with D tentatively TRBD2 (6 bases). There are 13 residues in the CDR3. Trimming pared 5 bases from V and 4 bases from J, leaving 15 bases between. From germline, CDR1 is DFQATT and CDR2 SNEGSKA (reference sequence). Written as DNA, the CDR3 is TGCAGTGCTCGACCGCCGGGGGTTTACGAGCAGTACTTC. This translates into CSARPPGVYEQYF.

This clonotype has ten or more counts. The rearrangement joins TRBV5-1 to TRBJ2-2; 8 bases line up with TRBD2. With 5 bases clipped from V and 6 bases from J, the junction kept 9 bases outside the gene matches. From germline, CDR1 is SGHRS and CDR2 YFSETQ. CDR3 length: 15 residues. The DNA for the CDR3 is TGCGCCAGCAGGCCGGGCACTAGCGGATCCGGGGAGCTGTTTTTT. Residues: CASRPGTSGSGELFF.

A few counts support this clonotype. The chain recombines TRBV5-1 with TRBJ1-2; D is perhaps TRBD1 (5 bases). CDR3 length: 12 amino acids. In germline, CDR1 is SGHRS, CDR2 YFSETQ. Trimming stripped 7 bases from V and 7 bases from J, with 14 bases between. CDR3 loop: CASDSDGFGYTF. CDR3 sequence (DNA): TGCGCCAGCGACAGTGACGGTTTTGGCTACACCTTC.

This clonotype was counted at least ten times. This sequence joins TRBV20-1 and TRBJ1-1; no reliable D call. Germline assignment: CDR1 DFQATT and CDR2 SNEGSKA (reference sequence). CDR3 length: 12 amino acids. The ends were cut back, 4 bases at V and 6 bases at J, with 12 bases in the middle. The CDR3 is CSANDGQPEAFF. The CDR3 coding sequence is TGCAGTGCTAACGACGGCCAGCCTGAAGCTTTCTTT.

This chain links TRBV10-1 with TRBJ2-7; D unclear. The CDR3 extends over 15 amino acids. Between the trimmed V and J ends, which lost 0 bases and 7 bases, there was a span of 16 bases. Germline V lookup: CDR1 WNHNN, CDR2 SYGVQD (reference sequence). CDR3 DNA sequence: TGCGCCAGCAGTGAGTCGCCCGACCAGGCCCAGGAGCAGTACTTC. Translated, it gives CASSESPDQAQEQYF.

The table lists this clonotype with many counts. The chain couples TRBV6-1 to TRBJ2-7; D not resolved. Germline V gene data show CDR1 as MNHNS and CDR2 as SASEGT. Trimming left V 11 bases short and J 5 bases short, with 10 bases between. The CDR3 is 10 amino acids. CDR3 residues: CAGNINEQYF. Written as DNA, the CDR3 is TGTGCCGGCAATATCAACGAGCAGTACTTC.

This clonotype was observed a few times. The chain links TRBV7-2 to TRBJ2-3; D is possibly TRBD1 (6 bases). V lost 4 bases to trimming and J lost 4 bases, with 21 bases between them. Germline CDR1 is SGHTA and CDR2 is FQGNSA. The CDR3 spans 17 residues. The CDR3, as DNA: TGTGCCAGCAGCTCCATGGGGGCAGGCCCGCGATCAGATACGCAGTATTTT. Its translation is CASSSMGAGPRSDTQYF.

This clonotype was seen ten or more times. The chain has TRBV15 and TRBJ2-5; TRBD2 agrees at 10 bases. V was clipped by 0 bases and J by 5 bases; unmatched bases: 9. The CDR3 extends over 17 amino acids. Looked up from germline, CDR1 is LNHNV and CDR2 is YYDKDF (reference sequence). CDR3 DNA: TGTGCCACCAGCAGAGAACCGATAGCGGGAGGAGGGGAGACCCAGTACTTC. It specifies CATSREPIAGGGETQYF.

This chain connects TRBV2 to TRBJ2-7, with D uncertain. The germline CDR1 and CDR2 sequences are SNHLY and FYNNEI. Trimming removed 6 bases at V and 4 bases at J, with 13 bases between. There are 13 residues in the CDR3. CDR3 loop: CASRLRYGYEQYF. As DNA, the CDR3 is TGTGCCAGCAGACTCAGGTACGGGTACGAGCAGTACTTC. The full variable domain, with the rest looked up from reference TRBV2 and TRBJ2-7, is EPEVTQTPSHQVTQMGQEVILRCVPISNHLYFYWYRQILGQKVEFLVSFYNNEISEKSEIFDDQFSVERPDGSNFTLKIRSTKLEDSAMYFCASRLRYGYEQYFGPGTRLTVT.

The chain has TRBV7-9 and TRBJ1-5; 8 nucleotides match TRBD1. Germline CDR1 reads SEHNR; CDR2 reads FQNEAQ (reference sequence). V was pared by 1 base and J by 5 bases, with 4 bases of the junction left unmatched. The CDR3 runs 15 residues. The CDR3 coding sequence is TGTGCCAGCAGCTTAGGATCAGGGGGCCATCAGCCCCAGCATTTT. This gives the protein CASSLGSGGHQPQHF.

The genes are TRBV28 and TRBJ2-1; no firm D call. The V end lost 6 bases, the J end lost 9 bases, and 18 bases lay between the germline ends. This CDR3 contains 14 residues. CDR1 and CDR2 from the germline V gene are MDHEN and SYDVKM. CDR3 sequence reads: CASRGGIEHIEQFF. DNA for the CDR3: TGTGCCAGCAGGGGCGGAATCGAGCACATTGAGCAGTTCTTC.

A remark on this clonotype: One base away lies a much larger clone, so this may be a sequencing read error. The chain has TRBV30 and TRBJ2-7, with D perhaps TRBD2 (6 bases). The CDR3 sequence is 16 residues long. The ends were cut back, 0 bases at V and 4 bases at J, with 19 bases in the middle. CDR1 is GTSNPN, CDR2 SVGIG, per germline (reference sequence). DNA for the CDR3: TGTGCCTGGAGTGTACGTAGGCGGGAACGAGAGTACGAGCAGTACTTC. Residues: CAWSVRRREREYEQYF.

The table lists this clonotype with many counts. The J gene is TRBJ2-7, the V gene TRBV12-3 or TRBV12-4; 10 bases agree with TRBD1. The CDR3 is 14 residues long. Germline trimming cut 3 bases from V and 6 bases from J; bases unmatched to any gene: 5. In DNA form, the CDR3 reads TGTGCCAGCAGTTTTTCGACAGGGGGCGGCGAGCAGTACTTC. Amino acid sequence: CASSFSTGGGEQYF.

This clonotype was seen at least ten times. The gene calls are TRBV7-8 and TRBJ2-1, with 10 bases matching TRBD1. V was clipped by 4 bases and J by 8 bases; unmatched bases: 11. Germline lookup yields CDR1 SGHVS and CDR2 FQNEAQ. The CDR3 length is 16 residues. The CDR3 reads CASSSVRGQGFDEQFF. The CDR3 DNA reads as TGTGCCAGCAGCTCAGTGAGGGGACAGGGGTTCGATGAGCAGTTCTTC. The whole variable domain, remainder taken from reference TRBV7-8 and TRBJ2-1, is GAGVSQSPRYKVAKRGQDVALRCDPISGHVSLFWYQQALGQGPEFLTYFQNEAQLDKSGLPSDRFFAERPEGSVSTLKIQRTQQEDSAVYLCASSSVRGQGFDEQFFGPGTRLTVL.

The chain joins TRBV20-1 to TRBJ2-7; TRBD1 aligns across 10 bases. Per germline, CDR1 DFQATT and CDR2 SNEGSKA (reference sequence). With V trimmed by 6 bases and J by 5 bases, 10 bases remained unmatched. This CDR3 comprises 14 residues. CDR3 nucleotides: TGCAGTGCAAGCCCGGGACAGGGGTTCAACGAGCAGTACTTC. As protein: CSASPGQGFNEQYF.

This clonotype showed up many times. The chain is built from TRBV12-3 or TRBV12-4 and TRBJ1-2, with D possibly being TRBD1 (5 bases). V shed 2 bases and J shed 9 bases, with 7 bases lying between them. This CDR3 has 11 residues. The chain's CDR3 is CASSLRGSYTF. CDR3 sequence (DNA): TGTGCCAGCAGTTTAAGGGGAAGCTACACCTTC.

This clonotype was recorded at least ten times. CDR3 bases: TGTGCCAGCAGTTTAGGTTTATGGGCCCGCGGGGAAAGTCAGCCCCAGCATTTT. Protein: CASSLGLWARGESQPQHF. V and J are TRBV12-3 or TRBV12-4 and TRBJ1-5, with D unresolved. The CDR3 loop spans 18 amino acids. The V end was cut by 1 base, the J end by 6 bases, with 22 bases between.

Ten or more counts support this clonotype. CDR3 loop: CASRSTGYEQYF. The CDR3 DNA is TGTGCCAGCAGGTCGACAGGCTACGAGCAGTACTTC. The chain is built from TRBV28 and TRBJ2-7; D may be TRBD1 (6 bases). The germline CDR1 and CDR2 sequences are MDHEN and SYDVKM. Trimming removed 6 bases from V and 3 bases from J, with 9 bases in between. The CDR3 loop spans 12 amino acids.

The table lists this clonotype with a few counts. The rearrangement links TRBV28 to TRBJ1-6, with D uncertain. The CDR3 totals 15 residues. V shed 6 bases and J shed 0 bases, with 9 bases lying between them. From germline, CDR1 is MDHEN and CDR2 SYDVKM. CDR3 sequence reads: CASSAGSSYNSPLHF. The CDR3 bases are TGTGCCAGCAGCGCGGGGAGCTCCTATAATTCACCCCTCCACTTT.

This clonotype was seen only a few times. V usage is TRBV20-1 and J usage is TRBJ1-4; 9 bases align to TRBD1. The V gene's germline CDR1 is DFQATT and CDR2 SNEGSKA (reference sequence). V lost 4 bases and J lost 5; bases outside the gene matches: 8. The CDR3 is 15 amino acids. The CDR3 region is CSAKEPGQGNEKLFF. CDR3 in DNA: TGCAGTGCTAAAGAACCGGGACAGGGCAATGAAAAACTGTTTTTT.

The chain links TRBV4-3 to TRBJ2-2; TRBD2 might be the D (6 bases). The CDR3 is 18 residues long. In germline, CDR1 is LGHNA, CDR2 YSLEER. Trimming removed 0 bases from V and 4 bases from J, with 18 bases in between. CDR3: CASSQERVQRAGTGELFF. The CDR3 DNA sequence: TGCGCCAGCAGCCAAGAAAGGGTACAGCGGGCGGGCACCGGGGAGCTGTTTTTT.

This clonotype has just a few counts. The chain carries TRBV6-1 and TRBJ2-1, with D maybe TRBD2 (7 bases). Trimming pared 8 bases from V and 4 bases from J, leaving 15 bases between. The germline V gene has CDR1 MNHNS and CDR2 SASEGT. The CDR3 has 14 residues. The CDR3 sequence: CASGTGGPYNEQFF. CDR3 nucleotides: TGTGCCAGCGGGACCGGGGGGCCTTACAATGAGCAGTTCTTC.